These 13 T cell receptor beta chains were all obtained from the same sample, sequenced in a study of CD8+ T cells in alopecia areata (dated by TCRdb to between 2018 and 2020). The sample's treatment or condition label is to be understood as: oral pan-JAK inhibitor, 5-10 mg twice daily. Library preparation was by the immunoSEQ multiplex PCR assay. To provide template for TCR sequencing, every sample had RNA extracted and reverse transcribed into cDNA. TCRdb retrieved this table from immuneACCESS and kept in-frame rearrangements only. Not all clones are present; in checked studies, unresolved V genes account for under half, and no reason is known for the remainder. The sample contains 180,000 or so clones, approximately 49% of them found a single time. Roughly a tenth of the sample goes to the ten largest clones. The starting material was CD8+ T cells sorted from blood, obtained at approximately week 52, from a patient treated with tofacitinib. All receptors derive from a human donor with alopecia areata.

This clone was observed a handful of times. The chain joins TRBV9 to TRBJ2-3, with D perhaps being TRBD1 or TRBD2 (5 bases each). The CDR3 length is 13 residues. V was trimmed by 3 bases and J by 4 bases, leaving 9 bases between them. CDR1 is SGDLS and CDR2 is YYNGEE in the germline V gene. This CDR3 is CASSEWGPDTQYF. CDR3 in DNA: TGTGCCAGCAGCGAGTGGGGACCAGATACGCAGTATTTT.

This clone turned up a few times. The chain recombines TRBV9 with TRBJ1-1, with TRBD1 as a possible D gene (5 bases). The CDR3 loop spans 15 amino acids. Germline CDR1 SGDLS, CDR2 YYNGEE. The ends were cut back, 5 bases at V and 3 bases at J, with 17 bases in the middle. The CDR3 nucleotides are TGTGCCAGCAGTCCTCCCCCCCAGGGTTACACTGAAGCTTTCTTT. Its translation: CASSPPPQGYTEAFF.

A few counts support this clone. The gene calls are TRBV27 and TRBJ2-5; TRBD2 is a possible D gene (5 bases). V was clipped by 5 bases and J by 5 bases, with 21 bases between them. The CDR3 is 16 amino acids. Germline V gene data show CDR1 as MNHEY and CDR2 as SMNVEV (reference sequence). The CDR3 bases are TGTGCCAGCAGTCCATCCTGGGGAGTAGCCAGGGAGACCCAGTACTTC. It specifies CASSPSWGVARETQYF.

The chain employs TRBV27 and TRBJ2-2; D tentatively reads TRBD1 or TRBD2 (6 bases each). The germline CDR1 and CDR2 sequences are MNHEY and SMNVEV (reference sequence). The ends were cut back, 6 bases at V and 4 bases at J, with 9 bases in the middle. This CDR3 is built from 13 residues. The CDR3 reads CASSGGLTGELFF. The CDR3 nucleotides are TGTGCCAGCAGCGGGGGCCTCACCGGGGAGCTGTTTTTT.

The chain employs TRBV6-6 and TRBJ2-5, with a possible D match to TRBD2 (6 bases). This CDR3 is 14 amino acids long. V lost 11 bases to trimming and J lost 2 bases, with 18 bases between them. CDR1 is MNHNY and CDR2 is SVGAGI in the germline V gene (reference sequence). CDR3 coding DNA: TGTGCCGCGACTAGAACCGGGGCACAAGAGACCCAGTACTTC. Encoded protein: CAATRTGAQETQYF.

This chain connects TRBV7-6 to TRBJ1-6; no clear D gene. Germline CDR1 and CDR2: SGHVS and FNYEAQ. V lost 1 base, J lost 8 bases, and 18 bases lay in between. The CDR3 contains 17 residues. CDR3 loop: CASSLDARGAADSPLHF. In nucleotides, the CDR3 is TGTGCCAGCAGCTTAGACGCCCGGGGTGCAGCCGATTCACCCCTCCACTTT.

The table lists this clone with a few counts. J is TRBJ1-1 and V is TRBV5-6; D is perhaps TRBD1 (5 bases). The ends were cut back, 4 bases at V and 1 base at J, with 14 bases in the middle. Germline CDR1 reads SGHDT; CDR2 reads YYEEEE. This CDR3 contains 15 residues. The CDR3 loop is CASSHPGRWNTEAFF. CDR3 DNA sequence: TGTGCCAGCAGCCACCCAGGGAGGTGGAACACTGAAGCTTTCTTT. Using reference TRBV5-6 and TRBJ1-1 for the parts outside the CDR3, the full variable domain is DAGVTQSPTHLIKTRGQQVTLRCSPKSGHDTVSWYQQALGQGPQFIFQYYEEEERQRGNFPDRFSGHQFPNYSSELNVNALLLGDSALYLCASSHPGRWNTEAFFGQGTRLTVV.

This clone was counted only a few times. V usage is TRBV5-4 and J usage is TRBJ2-6; tentative D call: TRBD2 (5 bases). The CDR3 has 16 amino acids. Per germline, CDR1 SGHNT and CDR2 YYREEE (reference sequence). V dropped 4 bases and J dropped 0 bases, with 11 bases sitting between them. The CDR3 DNA follows: TGTGCCAGCAGCCAAGAAGGGAGCTCTGGGGCCAACGTCCTGACTTTC. As protein: CASSQEGSSGANVLTF. The whole variable domain, filled in from reference TRBV5-4 and TRBJ2-6, reads ETGVTQSPTHLIKTRGQQVTLRCSSQSGHNTVSWYQQALGQGPQFIFQYYREEENGRGNFPPRFSGLQFPNYSSELNVNALELDDSALYLCASSQEGSSGANVLTFGAGSRLTVL.

The chain combines TRBV30 with TRBJ2-7; perhaps D is TRBD1 or TRBD2 (5 bases each). V shed 5 bases and J shed 7 bases, with 12 bases lying between them. Germline CDR1 and CDR2: GTSNPN and SVGIG (reference sequence). This CDR3 is 11 amino acids long. The CDR3 is CAWGDLSEQYF. DNA of the CDR3: TGTGCCTGGGGGGACCTCTCAGAGCAGTACTTC.

The chain recombines TRBV5-1 with TRBJ2-5, with D possibly being TRBD2 (5 bases). CDR3 size: 15 residues. The germline gives CDR1 SGHRS, CDR2 YFSETQ. V gave up 2 bases and J gave up 2 bases, with 13 bases separating them. The CDR3 loop is CASSFKRTGQETQYF. The CDR3 DNA reads as TGCGCCAGCAGCTTCAAAAGGACGGGGCAAGAGACCCAGTACTTC.

Within the sample, this clone is medium-sized. This chain uses TRBV27 with TRBJ2-4; D gene ambiguous. In germline, CDR1 is MNHEY, CDR2 SMNVEV (reference sequence). With 5 bases removed from V and 0 bases from J, the gap between germline ends came to 17 bases. This CDR3 has 17 residues. In DNA, the CDR3 is TGTGCCAGCAGTATCCAGAGACCGTTAGTAGCCAAAAACATTCAGTACTTC. Translating gives CASSIQRPLVAKNIQYF.

The chain employs TRBV7-3 and TRBJ2-2, with TRBD2 identical over 7 bases. This CDR3 comprises 17 residues. The germline V gene encodes CDR1 SGHTA and CDR2 FQGTGA. With V trimmed by 5 bases and J by 3 bases, 12 bases remained unmatched. The CDR3 bases are TGTGCCAGCAGCGCACGTTGGCGGGGGTCGGACACCGGGGAGCTGTTTTTT. It codes for CASSARWRGSDTGELFF.

The chain employs TRBV5-1 and TRBJ1-1; tentatively, D is TRBD1 (5 bases). The germline V gene has CDR1 SGHRS and CDR2 YFSETQ. The CDR3 spans 15 residues. Trimming shortened V by 4 bases and J by 0 bases, and 13 bases separated the two germline ends. Here the CDR3 DNA reads TGCGCCAGCAGCCCAAATGAGGGGATGAACACTGAAGCTTTCTTT. Protein product: CASSPNEGMNTEAFF.